One sample yielded the 9 T cell receptor beta chains listed below, sequenced in a study of blood T cells in healthy people across ages. A second 7 to 11 cycle PCR used barcoded and J-beta primers. TCRdb independently ran MiXCR on the 5' RACE reads; one entry per CDR3 protein. The sample lists approximately 1,700,000 distinct CDR3 sequences, about 39% seen once, with roughly 24% in the top ten. The material sequenced was blood. The receptors here all came from a human donor in good health.

This clonotype was counted only a few times. The chain carries TRBV4-3 and TRBJ1-2, with D possibly being TRBD1 (5 bases). The CDR3 consists of 18 residues. Deletions cut 1 base from V and 6 bases from J, with 24 bases between. The V gene's germline CDR1 is LGHNA and CDR2 YSLEER. The CDR3 region is CASSQGPWRGRLKDGYTF. In nucleotides, the CDR3 is TGCGCCAGCAGCCAAGGGCCGTGGAGGGGAAGACTTAAGGATGGCTACACCTTC.

This chain links TRBV12-3 or TRBV12-4 with TRBJ1-4; the match to TRBD1 covers 8 bases. V lost 6 bases and J lost 4; bases outside the gene matches: 7. The CDR3 is 15 residues long. CDR3 DNA sequence: TGTGCCAGCAGCATCACAGGGGGGTTTAATGAAAAACTGTTTTTT. This sequence encodes CASSITGGFNEKLFF.

This clonotype has a handful of counts. The rearrangement joins TRBV5-1 to TRBJ1-2; no definite D call. V shed 3 bases and J shed 5 bases, with 17 bases lying between them. CDR1 SGHRS and CDR2 YFSETQ come from the germline V gene. The CDR3 length is 15 residues. CDR3 bases: TGCGCCAGCAGCTCCTCCGCGTCAGGCCAATATGGCTACACCTTC. It is translated as CASSSSASGQYGYTF.

V is TRBV20-1 and J is TRBJ2-7; TRBD1 matches 7 bases. The length of the CDR3 is 14 residues. The junction had 7 bases not matched to a gene; V was cut back by 2 bases and J by 3 bases. CDR1 is DFQATT, CDR2 SNEGSKA, per germline (reference sequence). The CDR3 DNA is TGCAGTGCTAGATCAGGGACAGAAGACTACGAGCAGTACTTC. Its protein product is CSARSGTEDYEQYF.

This clonotype has a handful of counts. The chain employs TRBV7-2 and TRBJ1-2; 7 positions match TRBD1. This CDR3 has 14 residues. Germline V CDR1 and CDR2: SGHTA, FQGNSA. Germline trimming cut 7 bases from V and 6 bases from J; bases unmatched to any gene: 11. CDR3 region: CASTLGTARDGYTF. The CDR3 bases are TGTGCCAGCACCCTGGGGACAGCACGGGATGGCTACACCTTC. The variable domain in full, completed from reference TRBV7-2 and TRBJ1-2, reads GAGVSQSPSNKVTEKGKDVELRCDPISGHTALYWYRQSLGQGLEFLIYFQGNSAPDKSGLPSDRFSAERTGGSVSTLTIQRTQQEDSAVYLCASTLGTARDGYTFGSGTRLTVV.

The chain recombines TRBV4-3 with TRBJ2-4, with 10 nucleotides matching TRBD1. V shed 1 base, J shed 8 bases, and the junction held 5 bases outside the gene matches. The CDR3 has 15 amino acids. Germline V gene data show CDR1 as LGHNA and CDR2 as YSLEER. For the CDR3, the DNA is TGCGCCAGCAGCCAAGGCGGACAGGGGGGGTACATTCAGTACTTC. Translating it yields CASSQGGQGGYIQYF.

This clonotype was found a few times. V and J are TRBV10-3 and TRBJ2-7; no clear D. Germline V gives CDR1 ENHRY, CDR2 SYGVKD. The CDR3 sequence is 12 residues long. The germline V and J ends were trimmed by 2 bases and 12 bases, with 14 bases remaining between them. The CDR3 region is CAISEMARIRYF. The CDR3 bases are TGTGCCATCAGTGAGATGGCAAGAATTCGGTACTTC.

The chain is built from TRBV7-9 and TRBJ1-1; D perhaps matches TRBD1 (5 bases). This CDR3 spans 14 amino acids. Germline V CDR1 and CDR2: SEHNR, FQNEAQ (reference sequence). Trimming removed 5 bases at V and 3 bases at J, with 13 bases between. The CDR3 sequence: CASSRRGEDTEAFF. Written as DNA, the CDR3 is TGTGCCAGCAGCCGGCGGGGGGAGGACACTGAAGCTTTCTTT.

DNA of the CDR3: TGTGCCAGCAGTTTGATGGGGGGGTACAATGAGCAGTTCTTC. It translates to CASSLMGGYNEQFF. The chain employs TRBV12-3 or TRBV12-4 and TRBJ2-1, with TRBD2 matching over 7 bases. This CDR3 contains 14 residues. Trimming at V came to 3 bases and at J to 4 bases, leaving 3 bases not matched to a gene.